A selection of T cell receptor beta chains follows, all from one sample in a study of blood T cell repertoires in COVID-19. The table came from immunoSEQ multiplex PCR; TCRdb's copy has only in-frame clones and leaves some out. Here the sample spans 61,000 or so clones, 88% being singletons. The sample consisted of peripheral blood. The receptors shown here come from a woman aged 50 to 60 with active or convalescent COVID-19. Both conserved end residues are part of each CDR3. Fields, in order: D gene, J gene, V gene, clone size, CDR3 protein, CDR3 DNA. A D gene is named only where the DNA matches it firmly. Clone size is shown for a subset of rows, as once, few, many or a class of expanded clone.

>-|TRBJ1-1|TRBV5-6|-
CASSSGIKTVNTEAFF
TGTGCCAGCAGTTCGGGAATAAAAACAGTGAACACTGAAGCTTTCTTT
>TRBD2|TRBJ2-1|TRBV5-5|few
CASSLAGLDVNEQFF
TGTGCCAGCAGCTTGGCGGGACTAGACGTTAATGAGCAGTTCTTC
>TRBD1|TRBJ2-2|TRBV18|-
CASSGQGVNTGELFF
TGTGCCAGCTCTGGACAGGGGGTGAACACCGGGGAGCTGTTTTTT
>TRBD2|TRBJ2-2|TRBV16|-
CASSQLAIRYSGRGGGELFF
TGTGCCAGCAGCCAATTGGCGATTCGATATAGCGGGAGGGGCGGCGGGGAGCTGTTTTTT
>TRBD2|TRBJ2-7|TRBV29-1|-
CSVVPGTSGKFYEQYF
TGCAGCGTTGTTCCCGGGACTAGCGGGAAATTCTACGAGCAGTACTTC
>-|TRBJ1-4|TRBV7-9|-
CASSLAYGATNEKLFF
TGTGCCAGCAGCTTAGCTTATGGAGCAACTAATGAAAAACTGTTTTTT
>TRBD1|TRBJ2-5|TRBV27|-
CASSFRDRGKETQYF
TGTGCCAGCAGTTTCCGGGACAGGGGAAAAGAGACCCAGTACTTC
>-|TRBJ2-7|TRBV6-5|-
CASSSTGDTYEQYF
TGTGCCAGCAGTTCGACAGGAGATACCTACGAGCAGTACTTC
>-|TRBJ2-7|TRBV6-1|-
CASSEAGAVTYEQYF
TGTGCCAGCAGTGAAGCCGGAGCGGTTACCTACGAGCAGTACTTC
>-|TRBJ2-5|TRBV27|once
CATEAASGTQYF
TGTGCCACCGAGGCGGCCTCGGGGACCCAGTACTTC